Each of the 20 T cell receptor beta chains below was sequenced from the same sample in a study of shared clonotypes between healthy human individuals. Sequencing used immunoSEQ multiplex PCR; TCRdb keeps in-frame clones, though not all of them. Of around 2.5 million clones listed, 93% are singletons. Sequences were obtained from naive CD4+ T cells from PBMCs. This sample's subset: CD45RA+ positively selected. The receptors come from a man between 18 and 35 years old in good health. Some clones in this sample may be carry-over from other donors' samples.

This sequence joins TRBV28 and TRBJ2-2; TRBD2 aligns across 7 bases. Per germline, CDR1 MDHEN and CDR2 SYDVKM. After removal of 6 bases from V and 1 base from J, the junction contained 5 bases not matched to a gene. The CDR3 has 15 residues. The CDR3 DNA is TGTGCCAGCAGATGGGACTACCAGAACACCGGGGAGCTGTTTTTT. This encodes CASRWDYQNTGELFF.

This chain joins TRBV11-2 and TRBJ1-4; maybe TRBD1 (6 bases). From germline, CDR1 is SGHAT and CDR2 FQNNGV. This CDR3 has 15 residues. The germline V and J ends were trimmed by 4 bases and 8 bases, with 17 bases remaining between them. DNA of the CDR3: TGTGCCAGCAGCTCCCGAACAGGGAATGGAGAAAAACTGTTTTTT. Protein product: CASSSRTGNGEKLFF.

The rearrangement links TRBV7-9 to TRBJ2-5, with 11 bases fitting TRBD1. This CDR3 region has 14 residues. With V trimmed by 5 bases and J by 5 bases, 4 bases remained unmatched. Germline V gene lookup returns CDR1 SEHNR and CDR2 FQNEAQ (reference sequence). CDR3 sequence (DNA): TGTGCCAGCAGCGAGGGACAGGGGGTTGAGACCCAGTACTTC. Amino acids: CASSEGQGVETQYF.

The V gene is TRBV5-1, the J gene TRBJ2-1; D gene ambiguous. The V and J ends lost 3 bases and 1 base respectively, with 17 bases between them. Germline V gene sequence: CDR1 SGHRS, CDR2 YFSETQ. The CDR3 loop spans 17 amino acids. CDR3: CASSWLYSYQSYNEQFF. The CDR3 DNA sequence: TGCGCCAGCAGCTGGCTTTATTCGTATCAATCCTACAATGAGCAGTTCTTC.

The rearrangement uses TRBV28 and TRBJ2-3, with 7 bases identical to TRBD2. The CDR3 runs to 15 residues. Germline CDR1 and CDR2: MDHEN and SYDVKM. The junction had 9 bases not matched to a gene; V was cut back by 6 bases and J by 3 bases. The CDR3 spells CASSPDGSGTDTQYF. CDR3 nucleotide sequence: TGTGCCAGCAGCCCCGACGGTAGCGGGACAGATACGCAGTATTTT.

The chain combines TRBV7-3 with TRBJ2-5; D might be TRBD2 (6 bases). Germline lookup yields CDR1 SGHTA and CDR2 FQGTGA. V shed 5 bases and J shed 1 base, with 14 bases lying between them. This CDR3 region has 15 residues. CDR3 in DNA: TGTGCCAGCAGCCCCCGGGGAGGCCCCCAAGAGACCCAGTACTTC. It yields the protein CASSPRGGPQETQYF.

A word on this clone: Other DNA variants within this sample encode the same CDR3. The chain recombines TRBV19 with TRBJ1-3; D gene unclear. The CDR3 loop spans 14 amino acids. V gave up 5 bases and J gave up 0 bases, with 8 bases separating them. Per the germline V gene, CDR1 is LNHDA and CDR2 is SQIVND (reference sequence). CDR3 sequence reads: CASSPSRSGNTIYF. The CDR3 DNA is TGTGCCAGTAGTCCTAGCCGCTCTGGAAACACCATATATTTT. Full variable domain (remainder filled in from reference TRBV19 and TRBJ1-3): DGGITQSPKYLFRKEGQNVTLSCEQNLNHDAMYWYRQDPGQGLRLIYYSQIVNDFQKGDIAEGYSVSREKKESFPLTVTSAQKNPTAFYLCASSPSRSGNTIYFGEGSWLTVV.

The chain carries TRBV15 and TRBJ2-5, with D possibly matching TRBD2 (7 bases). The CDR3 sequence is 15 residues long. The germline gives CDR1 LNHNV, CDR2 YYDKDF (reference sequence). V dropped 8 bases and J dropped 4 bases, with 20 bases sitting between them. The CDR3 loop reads CATGRSGGALETQYF. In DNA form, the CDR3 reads TGTGCCACCGGGCGGTCGGGGGGCGCTTTAGAGACCCAGTACTTC. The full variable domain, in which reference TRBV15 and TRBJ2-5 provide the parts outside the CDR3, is DAMVIQNPRYQVTQFGKPVTLSCSQTLNHNVMYWYQQKSSQAPKLLFHYYDKDFNNEADTPDNFQSRRPNTSFCFLDIRSPGLGDTAMYLCATGRSGGALETQYFGPGTRLLVL.

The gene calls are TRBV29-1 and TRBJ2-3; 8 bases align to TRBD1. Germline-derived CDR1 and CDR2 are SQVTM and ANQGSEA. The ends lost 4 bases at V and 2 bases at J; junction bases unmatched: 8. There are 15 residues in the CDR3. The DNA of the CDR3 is TGCAGCGTTGCGCTCCGGACAGGGAACACAGATACGCAGTATTTT. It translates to CSVALRTGNTDTQYF.

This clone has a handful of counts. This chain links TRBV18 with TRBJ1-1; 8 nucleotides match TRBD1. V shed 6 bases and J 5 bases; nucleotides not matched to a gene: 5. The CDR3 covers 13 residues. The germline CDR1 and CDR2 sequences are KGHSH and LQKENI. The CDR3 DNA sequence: TGTGCCAGCTCTCGCAGACAGGGGACTGAAGCTTTCTTT. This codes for CASSRRQGTEAFF.

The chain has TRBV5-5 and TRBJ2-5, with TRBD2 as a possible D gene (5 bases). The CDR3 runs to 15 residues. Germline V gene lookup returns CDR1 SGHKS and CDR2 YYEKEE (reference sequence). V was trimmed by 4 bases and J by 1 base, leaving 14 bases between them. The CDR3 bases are TGTGCCAGCAGCCTCCGGAAACTAGTCCAAGAGACCCAGTACTTC. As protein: CASSLRKLVQETQYF.

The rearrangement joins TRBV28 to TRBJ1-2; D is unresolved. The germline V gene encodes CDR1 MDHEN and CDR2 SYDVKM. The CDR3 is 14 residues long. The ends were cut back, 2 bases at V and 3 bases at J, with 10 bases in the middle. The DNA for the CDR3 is TGTGCCAGCAGTTTAGAGGCCGGGTACTATGGCTACACCTTC. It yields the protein CASSLEAGYYGYTF.

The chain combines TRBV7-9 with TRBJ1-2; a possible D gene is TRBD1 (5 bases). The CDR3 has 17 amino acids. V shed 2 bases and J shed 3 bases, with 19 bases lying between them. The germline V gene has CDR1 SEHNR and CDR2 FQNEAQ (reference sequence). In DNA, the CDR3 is TGTGCCAGCAGCTTACCCCCGGGCAGGGCCATGGACTATGGCTACACCTTC. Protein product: CASSLPPGRAMDYGYTF.

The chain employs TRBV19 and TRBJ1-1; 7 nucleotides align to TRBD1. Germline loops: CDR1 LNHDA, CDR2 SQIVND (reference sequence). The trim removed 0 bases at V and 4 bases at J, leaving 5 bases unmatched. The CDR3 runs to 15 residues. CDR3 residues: CASSIDPPGGTEAFF. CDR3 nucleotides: TGTGCCAGTAGTATAGATCCCCCAGGGGGCACTGAAGCTTTCTTT.

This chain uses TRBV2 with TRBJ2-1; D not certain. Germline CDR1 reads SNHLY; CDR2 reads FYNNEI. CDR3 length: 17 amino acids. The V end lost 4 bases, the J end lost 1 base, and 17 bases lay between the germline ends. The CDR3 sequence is CASSVEFLSVSYNEQFF. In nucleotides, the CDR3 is TGTGCCAGCAGTGTGGAGTTTTTGAGCGTATCCTACAATGAGCAGTTCTTC. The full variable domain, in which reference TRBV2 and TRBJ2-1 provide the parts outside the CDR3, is EPEVTQTPSHQVTQMGQEVILRCVPISNHLYFYWYRQILGQKVEFLVSFYNNEISEKSEIFDDQFSVERPDGSNFTLKIRSTKLEDSAMYFCASSVEFLSVSYNEQFFGPGTRLTVL.

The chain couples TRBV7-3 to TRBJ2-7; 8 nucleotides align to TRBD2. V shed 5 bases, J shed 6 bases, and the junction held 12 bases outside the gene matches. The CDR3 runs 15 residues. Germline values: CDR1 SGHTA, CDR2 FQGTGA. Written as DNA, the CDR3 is TGTGCCAGCAGCCCCGGCCCGAGCGGGGGTCGCGAGCAGTACTTC. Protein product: CASSPGPSGGREQYF.

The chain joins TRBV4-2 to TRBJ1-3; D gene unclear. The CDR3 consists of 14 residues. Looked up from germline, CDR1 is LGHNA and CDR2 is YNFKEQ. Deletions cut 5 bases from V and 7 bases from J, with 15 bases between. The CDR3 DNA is TGTGCCAGCAGCTTGGACGGCCGTGACAACACCATATATTTT. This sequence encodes CASSLDGRDNTIYF.

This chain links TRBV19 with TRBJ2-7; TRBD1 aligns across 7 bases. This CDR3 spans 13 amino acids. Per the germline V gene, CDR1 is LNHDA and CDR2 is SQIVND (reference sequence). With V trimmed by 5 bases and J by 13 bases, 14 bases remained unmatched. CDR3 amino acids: CASSLSRTGPPYF. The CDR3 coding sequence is TGTGCCAGTAGTTTGTCACGGACAGGACCTCCCTACTTC.

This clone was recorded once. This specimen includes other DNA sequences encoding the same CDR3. CDR3: CASSVLQGNTGELFF. CDR3 coding DNA: TGTGCCAGCAGTGTCTTACAGGGGAACACCGGGGAGCTGTTTTTT. V and J are TRBV6-1 and TRBJ2-2; maybe TRBD1 (6 bases). V shed 4 bases and J shed 1 base, with 10 bases lying between them. From germline, CDR1 is MNHNS and CDR2 SASEGT. This CDR3 comprises 15 residues.

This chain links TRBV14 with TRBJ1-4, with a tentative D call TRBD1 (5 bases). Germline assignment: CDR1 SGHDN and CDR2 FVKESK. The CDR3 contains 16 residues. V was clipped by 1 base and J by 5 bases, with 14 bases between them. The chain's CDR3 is CASSQGWGEVNEKLFF. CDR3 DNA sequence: TGTGCCAGCAGCCAAGGCTGGGGCGAAGTGAATGAAAAACTGTTTTTT.